The 31 T cell receptor beta chains below all came from one sample that was sequenced in a study of PD-L1 blockade in urothelial cancer. As for time point: pretreatment peripheral blood. TCRdb keeps only in-frame clones here, not all; method: immunoSEQ multiplex PCR. The sample shows tens of thousands of clones, around 89% of them seen only once. Material: PBMCs, obtained around atezolizumab (anti-PD-L1) treatment. The receptors were sampled from a man in his fifties or sixties with urothelial cancer.

This clone was detected only once. V gene TRBV7-8 combines with J gene TRBJ2-3; 7 nucleotides line up with TRBD2. The CDR3 runs 16 residues. From germline, CDR1 is SGHVS and CDR2 FQNEAQ. The V gene end was trimmed by 2 bases and the J gene end by 1 base; junction bases not matched to a gene: 6. In nucleotides, the CDR3 is TGTGCCAGCAGCTTATCTGGCGGGGGAGGCACAGATACGCAGTATTTT. It codes for CASSLSGGGGTDTQYF.

The J gene is TRBJ1-4, the V gene TRBV7-9; D gene uncertain. CDR1 and CDR2 from the germline V gene are SEHNR and FQNEAQ (reference sequence). Trimming shortened V by 2 bases and J by 7 bases, and 14 bases separated the two germline ends. This CDR3 is built from 15 residues. The DNA for the CDR3 is TGTGCCAGCAGCTTATTGGCTAGTGGTGGTGAAAAACTGTTTTTT. Protein sequence: CASSLLASGGEKLFF.

This chain connects TRBV7-2 to TRBJ1-1; D possibly corresponds to TRBD1 (6 bases). The ends were cut back, 4 bases at V and 1 base at J, with 10 bases in the middle. This CDR3 comprises 14 residues. Germline V lookup: CDR1 SGHTA, CDR2 FQGNSA. The CDR3 reads CASSSPGANTEAFF. The DNA for the CDR3 is TGTGCCAGCAGCTCCCCAGGGGCGAACACTGAAGCTTTCTTT. Based on the CDR3 plus reference TRBV7-2 and TRBJ1-1, the full variable domain is GAGVSQSPSNKVTEKGKDVELRCDPISGHTALYWYRQSLGQGLEFLIYFQGNSAPDKSGLPSDRFSAERTGGSVSTLTIQRTQQEDSAVYLCASSSPGANTEAFFGQGTRLTVV.

The chain uses TRBV5-4 and TRBJ2-5, with TRBD2 matching over 12 bases. This CDR3 is built from 17 residues. Unmatched junction bases numbered 4, after V lost 1 base and J lost 0 bases. Germline loops: CDR1 SGHNT, CDR2 YYREEE (reference sequence). The CDR3 DNA reads TGTGCCAGCAGCTTGTTACTAGCGGGAGGTAACCAAGAGACCCAGTACTTC. Encoded protein: CASSLLLAGGNQETQYF.

This clone was seen once. The chain couples TRBV7-9 to TRBJ2-1, with a weak D call TRBD1 (6 bases). V was shortened by 6 bases and J by 7 bases, with 16 bases between the two germline ends. Germline loops: CDR1 SEHNR, CDR2 FQNEAQ (reference sequence). This CDR3 comprises 14 residues. The CDR3: CASRGGVASNEQFF. In DNA, the CDR3 is TGTGCCAGCAGAGGGGGAGTAGCGTCGAATGAGCAGTTCTTC.

In this sample, this clone turned up once. V and J are TRBV5-4 and TRBJ2-3, with a weak D call TRBD2 (5 bases). Per the germline V gene, CDR1 is SGHNT and CDR2 is YYREEE (reference sequence). The CDR3 has 15 amino acids. Trimming took 2 bases from V and 4 from J, leaving 14 bases between them. CDR3 sequence: CASSFYAGSADTQYF. In DNA, the CDR3 is TGTGCCAGCAGCTTTTATGCGGGTTCGGCAGATACGCAGTATTTT.

The chain couples TRBV7-2 to TRBJ1-1; tentative D call: TRBD1 (6 bases). Looked up from germline, CDR1 is SGHTA and CDR2 is FQGNSA. The CDR3 is 15 amino acids. Trimming took 5 bases from V and 1 from J, leaving 14 bases between them. CDR3 in DNA: TGTGCCAGCAGCAAGATGTGGGACAAGAACACTGAAGCTTTCTTT. Protein sequence: CASSKMWDKNTEAFF.

In DNA form, the CDR3 reads TGTGCCAGCAGCGCCCGGAAGGGAGCTAATGAAAAACTGTTTTTT. The encoded protein is CASSARKGANEKLFF. The V gene is TRBV9, the J gene TRBJ1-4; D is uncertain. The V and J ends lost 3 bases and 3 bases respectively, with 12 bases between them. Germline V lookup: CDR1 SGDLS, CDR2 YYNGEE. The CDR3 loop spans 15 amino acids.

This chain uses TRBV4-3 with TRBJ2-2; 8 nucleotides agree with TRBD1. V dropped 0 bases and J dropped 3; count of bases not matched to a gene: 9. This CDR3 has 18 residues. The germline gives CDR1 LGHNA, CDR2 YSLEER. The CDR3 here is CASSQEVIRGRDTGELFF. CDR3 bases: TGCGCCAGCAGCCAAGAGGTTATCAGGGGGCGAGACACCGGGGAGCTGTTTTTT.

Details on this clone: This CDR3 is also generated by other DNA sequences in the sample. The rearrangement links TRBV18 to TRBJ1-1; possible D gene TRBD1, 5 bases. Germline assignment: CDR1 KGHSH and CDR2 LQKENI. This CDR3 comprises 15 residues. V was pared by 2 bases and J by 0 bases, with 10 bases between. The CDR3 DNA follows: TGTGCCAGCTCACCAGGGGGAGGACTGAACACTGAAGCTTTCTTT. Its translation is CASSPGGGLNTEAFF.

This clone was seen a single time. The chain uses TRBV19 and TRBJ1-5; weak D call: TRBD1 (6 bases). CDR3 length: 16 residues. The germline gives CDR1 LNHDA, CDR2 SQIVND (reference sequence). V was shortened by 5 bases and J by 2 bases, with 16 bases between the two germline ends. CDR3 sequence: CASSFQQGFGNQPQHF. The CDR3 bases are TGTGCCAGTAGTTTTCAACAGGGTTTCGGCAATCAGCCCCAGCATTTT.

The gene calls are TRBV6-4 and TRBJ2-1; 14 nucleotides align to TRBD2. The CDR3 is 17 residues long. Germline V lookup: CDR1 MRHNA, CDR2 SNTAGT. V lost 2 bases and J lost 4; bases outside the gene matches: 4. CDR3 sequence: CASSDGTSGRSYNEQFF. CDR3 sequence (DNA): TGTGCCAGCAGTGACGGGACTAGCGGGAGATCGTACAATGAGCAGTTCTTC.

This chain connects TRBV11-1 to TRBJ2-3, with D maybe TRBD2 (5 bases). From germline, CDR1 is SGHAT and CDR2 FQDESV (reference sequence). The ends were cut back, 5 bases at V and 0 bases at J, with 12 bases in the middle. This CDR3 contains 15 residues. The CDR3 spells CASSQSGSSTDTQYF. The CDR3 bases are TGTGCCAGCAGCCAATCGGGGTCTAGCACAGATACGCAGTATTTT.

The CDR3 is CASSYKSAAYEQYF. The CDR3 nucleotides read TGTGCCAGCAGTTACAAGTCTGCAGCCTACGAGCAGTACTTC. The V call is TRBV6-5, the J call TRBJ2-7; D not certain. Germline CDR1 reads MNHEY; CDR2 reads SVGAGI. The V end lost 2 bases, the J end lost 2 bases, and 10 bases lay between the germline ends. The CDR3 sequence is 14 residues long.

In its sample, this clone was seen a few times. The V and J genes are TRBV7-2 and TRBJ2-1, with 7 bases identical to TRBD1. CDR3 size: 15 residues. J gave up 2 bases and V 1 base, and 2 bases lay outside the gene matches. Germline V lookup: CDR1 SGHTA, CDR2 FQGNSA. CDR3 protein: CASSLGGQPYNEQFF. The CDR3 DNA reads as TGTGCCAGCAGCTTAGGGGGACAGCCCTACAATGAGCAGTTCTTC.

The chain employs TRBV7-3 and TRBJ2-5; 8 bases map to TRBD2. Per the germline V gene, CDR1 is SGHTA and CDR2 is FQGTGA. The J segment lost 5 bases and the V segment lost 2 bases, leaving 7 bases of the junction unmatched. This CDR3 region has 15 residues. CDR3: CASSLVAGIWETQYF. CDR3 nucleotide sequence: TGTGCCAGCAGCTTAGTAGCGGGGATTTGGGAGACCCAGTACTTC.

The V call is TRBV2, the J call TRBJ2-5; possibly TRBD1 for D (7 bases). Germline CDR1 SNHLY, CDR2 FYNNEI. CDR3 size: 12 residues. Trimming removed 8 bases at V and 5 bases at J, with 12 bases between. CDR3 amino acids: CASGGGAETQYF. CDR3 coding DNA: TGTGCCAGCGGAGGGGGCGCGGAGACCCAGTACTTC. The whole variable domain, remainder taken from reference TRBV2 and TRBJ2-5, is EPEVTQTPSHQVTQMGQEVILRCVPISNHLYFYWYRQILGQKVEFLVSFYNNEISEKSEIFDDQFSVERPDGSNFTLKIRSTKLEDSAMYFCASGGGAETQYFGPGTRLLVL.

DNA for the CDR3: TGCGCCAGCAGCTTGGAACTAGCGGTAGCCAAAAACATTCAGTACTTC. Amino acids: CASSLELAVAKNIQYF. The gene calls are TRBV5-1 and TRBJ2-4; 8 nucleotides agree with TRBD2. With V trimmed by 0 bases and J by 0 bases, 2 bases remained unmatched. The CDR3 is 16 residues long. The germline CDR1 and CDR2 sequences are SGHRS and YFSETQ.

This chain connects TRBV4-3 to TRBJ2-4, with D uncertain. Trimming pared 2 bases from V and 0 bases from J, leaving 8 bases between. The germline V gene has CDR1 LGHNA and CDR2 YSLEER. The length of the CDR3 is 15 residues. CDR3 loop: CASSQQALAKNIQYF. The CDR3 coding sequence is TGCGCCAGCAGCCAACAGGCGCTAGCCAAAAACATTCAGTACTTC.

This chain uses TRBV28 with TRBJ2-7; 9 bases agree with TRBD1. The germline gives CDR1 MDHEN, CDR2 SYDVKM. Trimming took 8 bases from V and 2 from J; bases not matched to a gene: 4. CDR3 length: 13 amino acids. The CDR3 loop is CASGQGPTYEQYF. In DNA, the CDR3 is TGTGCCAGCGGACAGGGGCCTACCTACGAGCAGTACTTC. Based on the CDR3 plus reference TRBV28 and TRBJ2-7, the full variable domain is DVKVTQSSRYLVKRTGEKVFLECVQDMDHENMFWYRQDPGLGLRLIYFSYDVKMKEKGDIPEGYSVSREKKERFSLILESASTNQTSMYLCASGQGPTYEQYFGPGTRLTVT.

The J gene is TRBJ2-1, the V gene TRBV9; 7 nucleotides align to TRBD2. The germline CDR1 and CDR2 sequences are SGDLS and YYNGEE. The V segment lost 4 bases and the J segment 0 bases; nucleotides outside the gene matches: 7. The CDR3 runs 16 residues. The DNA for the CDR3 is TGTGCCAGCAGCCGCCGGGACTACAGCTCCTACAATGAGCAGTTCTTC. Its translation is CASSRRDYSSYNEQFF.

The V and J genes are TRBV6-1 and TRBJ2-5, with D hard to call. This CDR3 has 13 residues. Trimming left V 1 base short and J 3 bases short, with 6 bases between. From germline, CDR1 is MNHNS and CDR2 SASEGT. The CDR3 DNA reads TGTGCCAGCAGTGAAGTGGGCAAAGAGACCCAGTACTTC. This gives the protein CASSEVGKETQYF.

The CDR3 here is CASSFGLEETQYF. CDR3 bases: TGTGCCAGCAGCTTTGGGCTGGAAGAGACCCAGTACTTC. The rearrangement uses TRBV7-2 and TRBJ2-5; no definite D call. The CDR3 totals 13 residues. From germline, CDR1 is SGHTA and CDR2 FQGNSA. The V and J ends lost 3 bases and 3 bases respectively, with 8 bases between them.

J is TRBJ2-2 and V is TRBV6-1, with TRBD1 matching 7 bases. This CDR3 spans 15 amino acids. Germline V CDR1 and CDR2: MNHNS, SASEGT. The J segment lost 0 bases and the V segment lost 7 bases, leaving 5 bases of the junction unmatched. CDR3 DNA: TGTGCCAGCAATTTTGACAGGGCGAACACCGGGGAGCTGTTTTTT. It translates to CASNFDRANTGELFF.

This chain links TRBV19 with TRBJ2-3; 7 bases are shared with TRBD1. The CDR3 contains 12 residues. Germline V lookup: CDR1 LNHDA, CDR2 SQIVND (reference sequence). V shed 7 bases, J shed 6 bases, and the junction held 4 bases outside the gene matches. This CDR3 is CASTEGADTQYF. In nucleotides, the CDR3 is TGTGCCAGTACCGAGGGGGCTGATACGCAGTATTTT.

The CDR3 is CASSSSSGRMDEQFF. The CDR3 DNA sequence: TGTGCCAGCAGCTCTTCTAGCGGGAGGATGGATGAGCAGTTCTTC. The chain carries TRBV7-2 and TRBJ2-1, with TRBD2 identical over 11 bases. The V segment lost 4 bases and the J segment 8 bases; nucleotides outside the gene matches: 7. The CDR3 loop spans 15 amino acids. Germline CDR1 SGHTA, CDR2 FQGNSA. Using reference TRBV7-2 and TRBJ2-1 for the parts outside the CDR3, the full variable domain is GAGVSQSPSNKVTEKGKDVELRCDPISGHTALYWYRQSLGQGLEFLIYFQGNSAPDKSGLPSDRFSAERTGGSVSTLTIQRTQQEDSAVYLCASSSSSGRMDEQFFGPGTRLTVL.

V and J are TRBV4-3 and TRBJ2-7; D is unclear. The V gene lost 0 bases and the J gene lost 6 bases, with 9 bases spanning the gap. The germline V gene encodes CDR1 LGHNA and CDR2 YSLEER. The CDR3 runs to 13 residues. As DNA, the CDR3 is TGCGCCAGCAGCCAAGATAAGCGATCCGAGCAGTACTTC. Protein sequence: CASSQDKRSEQYF.

The genes are TRBV4-2 and TRBJ1-2; no reliable D call. The CDR3 loop spans 12 amino acids. V shed 1 base and J shed 7 bases, with 7 bases lying between them. In germline, CDR1 is LGHNA, CDR2 YNFKEQ. The chain's CDR3 is CASSQAAGGYTF. CDR3 DNA sequence: TGTGCCAGCAGCCAAGCGGCGGGTGGCTACACCTTC.

The chain uses TRBV15 and TRBJ2-6; D unresolved. The V gene lost 3 bases and the J gene lost 0 bases, with 9 bases spanning the gap. The germline CDR1 and CDR2 sequences are LNHNV and YYDKDF (reference sequence). CDR3 size: 16 residues. The CDR3 region is CATSRELTSGANVLTF. CDR3 bases: TGTGCCACCAGCAGGGAGCTTACCTCTGGGGCCAACGTCCTGACTTTC.

This chain joins TRBV19 and TRBJ1-2; 8 nucleotides agree with TRBD1. From germline, CDR1 is LNHDA and CDR2 SQIVND (reference sequence). The CDR3 has 13 amino acids. Unmatched junction bases numbered 4, after V lost 4 bases and J lost 6 bases. The CDR3 sequence: CASSTPGGHGYTF. The CDR3 coding sequence is TGTGCCAGTAGTACCCCAGGGGGCCATGGCTACACCTTC.

This rearrangement joins TRBV29-1 to TRBJ2-2; a weak D match, TRBD1 (6 bases). With 3 bases removed from V and 5 bases from J, the gap between germline ends came to 7 bases. The CDR3 contains 12 residues. Germline V gene sequence: CDR1 SQVTM, CDR2 ANQGSEA. The CDR3 nucleotides are TGCAGCGTTGACAGGGGAACCGGGGAGCTGTTTTTT. Amino acid sequence: CSVDRGTGELFF.